This T cell receptor (beta chain) was retrieved from a study of metastatic and nonmetastatic thyroid tumors. Study-wide background: A comparison of repertoires was made across blood and tumor or nodule tissue from malignant and benign thyroid patients.

Thyroid surgery had not been preceded by any treatment in any patient. In the original processing: Clinicopathological groups of papillary thyroid cancer showed CDR3 differences that were used to build a distant-metastasis classifier. MiXCR reprocessed the PCR reads for TCRdb. The V and J calls, along with clone size, are taken from TCRdb and not from the paper's own processing. The sample lists tens of thousands of clones, 17% occurring once. The junction had 16 bases not matched to a gene; V was cut back by 6 bases and J by 5 bases. The CDR3 has 18 amino acids. CDR1 and CDR2 from the germline V gene are MNHEY and SVGEGT.

Sequencing was done on a sample of blood. The source is a male donor with papillary thyroid cancer or a benign thyroid nodule (not recorded which). Some clones in this sample may be carry-over from other donors' samples. The chain is built from TRBV6-2 or TRBV6-3 and TRBJ2-1, with 10 bases fitting TRBD2. This CDR3 reads CASSPQDILAGPDNEQFF. Here the CDR3 DNA reads TGTGCCAGCAGCCCTCAAGACATACTAGCGGGACCCGACAATGAGCAGTTCTTC.